This TCR beta chain was sequenced in a study of blood T cell repertoires in COVID-19 (dated by TCRdb to 2020 to 2021). General notes on the study: The collaborator samples originated in the United States, Italy and Spain and spanned the acute and convalescent phases of COVID-19. The material from the prospective study consisted of cDNA or gDNA derived from T cells, B-cell-depleted T cells, or PBMCs. Deeply sampled blood TCRbeta repertoires from subjects exposed to, actively infected with, or recovered from COVID-19 were included in the dataset. The repertoires were made available in a free public database intended to serve as a resource for research on the immune response to SARS-CoV-2. The samples were drawn from two sources: the first 160 participants of the ongoing ImmuneRACE study, and 1,254 subjects contributed by 6 global collaborators. Sample metadata almost always included a de-identified subject ID, COVID-19 status, age in years and sex. HLA class I and class II types, where available, came from metadata supplied by the sample provider rather than from assay-based typing. The study at large found these results: How much clinical and demographic metadata was included differed by source and by participant, and the metadata was provided uncurated.

Whole blood was collected in K2EDTA tubes by collaborating institutions according to the institutions' own protocols. For TCRbeta analysis, collaborators shipped samples in one of three forms: frozen whole blood, isolated PBMCs, or DNA extracted from either of those sample types. About this clone: Which antigen it targets is not known. Base qualities are missing; no much larger clone stands one base away.

The immunoSEQ Assay, a bias-controlled multiplex PCR, was used to amplify TCRbeta CDR3 regions from genomic DNA. The paper's processing steps were these. Nucleated cell counts per sample were estimated from amplification of reference gene primers within the assay. Sequence reads were collapsed and filtered to measure the absolute abundance of every unique TCRbeta CDR3 rearrangement. For each sample, productive Simpson clonality was calculated as the square root of Simpson's diversity index across productive rearrangements. TCRdb took over this immuneACCESS table, retaining in-frame rearrangements with V and J assigned. Such tables are incomplete; in checked studies, under half of the missing clones stem from an unresolved V gene, and the remainder is unexplained. That table furnishes V, J and clone size, whereas the DNA furnished D and trimming. The sample records some 96,000 clones, 75% to 90% of which are singletons. The ten largest make up under 2% of the sample.

The receptor comes from a man at least 80 years old with acute or convalescent COVID-19. The sequenced material came from peripheral blood.

The CDR3 protein is CASVPGQLNTEAFF. DNA sequence: TGTGCCTCCGTTCCGGGACAGTTGAACACTGAAGCTTTCTTT. The chain uses TRBV30 and TRBJ1-1, and TRBD1 aligns with 7 junction nucleotides. Including the terminal cysteine and phenylalanine, the CDR3 comprises 14 residues. Just the 42-base CDR3 DNA is kept, in frame starting at base 1. The germline V gene encodes CDR1 GTSNPN and CDR2 SVGIG (reference sequence). Clipping removes 7 bases from V and 0 bases from J, with 8 as the unmatched junction base count.